This T cell receptor beta chain was sequenced during a study of blood T cell repertoires in COVID-19. Across the study: Samples representing acute and convalescent COVID-19 were sourced from the United States, Italy and Spain.

This clone has only a few counts. From germline, CDR1 is LNHDA and CDR2 SQIVND (reference sequence). The CDR3 totals 15 residues. V lost 5 bases to trimming and J lost 2 bases, with 13 bases between them. Profiled with immunoSEQ multiplex PCR; TCRdb holds only in-frame clones, not every one. Among 130,000 or so clones listed, roughly 90% were seen once. Material: peripheral blood. The V call is TRBV19, the J call TRBJ1-5, with D perhaps matching TRBD1 (5 bases). This clonotype was sampled from a man between 65 and 85 years old with active COVID-19. The CDR3 here is CASSPYGGGNQPQHF. The CDR3, as DNA: TGTGCCAGTAGTCCCTACGGGGGGGGCAATCAGCCCCAGCATTTT. The variable domain in full, completed from reference TRBV19 and TRBJ1-5, reads DGGITQSPKYLFRKEGQNVTLSCEQNLNHDAMYWYRQDPGQGLRLIYYSQIVNDFQKGDIAEGYSVSREKKESFPLTVTSAQKNPTAFYLCASSPYGGGNQPQHFGDGTRLSIL.